Shown below are 2 T cell receptor beta chains from a single sample sequenced in a study of T cells in women clearing cervical HPV infection. The repertoire was sequenced with immunoSEQ multiplex PCR; TCRdb's copy has only in-frame clones and lacks some. The sample has tens of thousands of clones. Input material: blood buffy coat. The receptors were gathered from a woman between 18 and 70 years old with a cervical HPV16 infection that either progressed to CIN3+ or cleared (not recorded which).

Points on this clone: The observed sequence ends 3 residues before the CDR3 terminus, with the missing tail filled in from the germline J gene. The rearrangement uses TRBV10-2 and TRBJ2-3; tentatively, D is TRBD1 (6 bases). V lost 3 bases, J lost 0 bases, and 16 bases lay in between. The CDR3 extends over 17 amino acids. Germline loops: CDR1 WSHSY, CDR2 SAAADI. The CDR3 region is CASSEQGQLISTDTQYF. The covered CDR3 bases are TGCGCCAGCAGTGAACAGGGTCAACTAATTAGCACAGATACG.

Turning to this clone: The CDR3 is cut off 3 residues early in the read; its end comes from the germline J gene. This chain links TRBV7-6 with TRBJ2-1; 12 bases match TRBD2. Germline V CDR1 and CDR2: SGHVS, FNYEAQ. The CDR3 totals 18 residues. J was trimmed by 3 bases and V by 4 bases; bases with no gene match: 10. Partial CDR3 DNA: TGTGCCAGCAGCTCGAACCCCGGACTAGCGGGAATCTACAATGAG. It specifies CASSSNPGLAGIYNE. The whole CDR3 protein reads CASSSNPGLAGIYNEQFF.